The sequence of this TCR beta chain was determined in a study of neurological immune-mediated disorders. Unsorted libraries were prepared from 2 million PBMCs that had been stored at -80 C. As for this clonotype: This may be a read error: a much more frequent sequence differs by one nucleotide.

The cDNA was generated by 5'RACE with 10-nucleotide random UMIs. TCRdb called the 5' RACE reads again in MiXCR, with one record for every CDR3 protein. The table shows roughly 70,000 distinct CDR3 sequences, with around 5.2% occurring only once. Germline V gene sequence: CDR1 SGHRS, CDR2 YFSETQ. CDR3 size: 14 residues. The TCR originated in a young woman with multiple sclerosis. Input material: PBMCs. The chain carries TRBV5-1 and TRBJ2-7; TRBD1 agrees at 9 bases. The CDR3, as DNA: TGCGCCAGCAGCCTCAGACAGGGGGGCGACGAGAAGTACTTC. The encoded protein is CASSLRQGGDEKYF.